The clone carrying this T cell receptor (beta chain) was seen a handful of times. The entry originates in a study of identical twins. From the 5' RACE reads, TCRdb called clonotypes with MiXCR, one entry per CDR3 protein. Of around 1.7 million distinct CDR3 sequences in the sample, roughly a third were seen once. Material: cord blood. This TCR derives from a newborn girl in good health.

The CDR3 protein is CSASGGTWGAKNIQYF. The CDR3 nucleotides read TGCAGTGCTAGTGGGGGCACCTGGGGGGCCAAAAACATTCAGTACTTC. V gene TRBV20-1 combines with J gene TRBJ2-4, with D possibly being TRBD1 (6 bases). Germline CDR1 reads DFQATT; CDR2 reads SNEGSKA (reference sequence). V was clipped by 3 bases and J by 1 base, with 16 bases between them. The CDR3 is made up of 16 amino acids.